The 4 T cell receptor beta chains reported below all come from one sample, sequenced in a study of blood T cell repertoires in COVID-19. Some clones are missing from TCRdb's copy, which holds only in-frame ones; the method was immunoSEQ multiplex PCR. The data contain 170,000 or so clones, more than 75% of them seen just once; the ten biggest clones take up around 0.63%. The sample was peripheral blood. These receptors all stem from a man aged 55 to 70 with COVID-19, enrolled during active disease.

The chain has TRBV19 and TRBJ2-7, with 9 bases lining up with TRBD1. V shed 3 bases, J shed 4 bases, and the junction held 4 bases outside the gene matches. Germline values: CDR1 LNHDA, CDR2 SQIVND (reference sequence). CDR3 length: 14 residues. CDR3 bases: TGTGCCAGTAGTATTCAGGGACAGGGTTACGAGCAGTACTTC. Protein product: CASSIQGQGYEQYF.

This clone has just a few counts. This rearrangement joins TRBV6-2 or TRBV6-3 to TRBJ1-5; 12 bases are shared with TRBD1. The V and J ends lost 5 bases and 5 bases, in that order; junction bases with no gene match: 7. Germline loops: CDR1 MNHEY, CDR2 SVGEGT. CDR3 length equals 16 residues. CDR3 sequence: CASSPSGQGADQPQHF. CDR3 nucleotides: TGTGCCAGCAGTCCGTCGGGACAGGGGGCTGATCAGCCCCAGCATTTT.

The CDR3 here is CAIRGISNTGELFF. CDR3 nucleotides: TGTGCCATCAGGGGCATCTCGAACACCGGGGAGCTGTTTTTT. The chain is built from TRBV10-3 and TRBJ2-2; D uncertain. CDR1 is ENHRY and CDR2 is SYGVKD in the germline V gene. V was pared by 6 bases and J by 0 bases, with 8 bases between. The CDR3 sequence is 14 residues long.

This rearrangement joins TRBV5-1 to TRBJ2-7; the D gene is possibly TRBD1 (6 bases). Germline V CDR1 and CDR2: SGHRS, YFSETQ. V gave up 4 bases and J gave up 6 bases, with 11 bases separating them. This CDR3 contains 12 residues. CDR3 sequence: CASSPGQLEQYF. The CDR3, as DNA: TGCGCCAGCAGCCCCGGACAGCTCGAGCAGTACTTC.